This TCR beta chain emerged from a study of post-analysis software for immune sequencing data. Study details: Disease courses included relapsing-remitting, secondary progressive and progressive-relapsing multiple sclerosis.

General study points: The authors found that F measure strongly co-clustered same-batch samples. Four or five TRBV segments, TRBV5-6, TRBV5-1 and TRBV20-1 among them, were found more frequent in patients than controls. A significant reduction in normalized Chao1 diversity was observed in multiple sclerosis patients versus controls.

The TCR beta cDNA libraries carried unique molecular identifiers. Starting from roughly 1 to 10 million T cells, the study yielded 500,000 or so cDNA molecules. TCRdb analysed the PCR reads with MiXCR anew, one entry per CDR3 protein. The data show 250,000 to 300,000 distinct CDR3 sequences, 30% to 45% seen once. V was trimmed by 3 bases and J by 6 bases, leaving 12 bases between them. CDR3 length: 13 amino acids. Germline assignment: CDR1 MGHRA and CDR2 YSYEKL. Regarding this clonotype: As yet, its antigen is unknown.

This TCR was recovered from a girl aged 10-17 years with multiple sclerosis. Sequencing was performed on blood. This chain uses TRBV4-1 with TRBJ2-7; D possibly corresponds to TRBD1 (5 bases). In DNA, the CDR3 is TGCGCCAGCAGCCATCCAGGGTTTTCCGAGCAGTACTTC. As protein: CASSHPGFSEQYF.